This TCR beta chain stems from a study of CD8+ T cells in alopecia areata. This clone has just a few counts. V lost 5 bases, J lost 6 bases, and 3 bases stayed unmatched. CDR1 SQVTM and CDR2 ANQGSEA come from the germline V gene. The CDR3 is 12 residues long. Reverse transcription of extracted RNA yielded cDNA, which provided the sequencing template. TCRdb's table, derived via immunoSEQ multiplex PCR, lists solely in-frame clones and lacks some. The table lists approximately 43,000 clones, roughly 65% of them singletons, with roughly 20% in the top ten. The treatment was: oral pan-JAK inhibitor, 5-10 mg twice daily.

The sample consisted of CD8+ T cells sorted from blood, taken at week 4, from a patient treated with tofacitinib. The V call is TRBV29-1, the J call TRBJ2-2, with 7 bases that match TRBD1. This TCR came from a human donor with alopecia areata. The CDR3 DNA sequence: TGCAGCGTTAGACAGGGATCCGGGGAGCTGTTTTTT. Residues: CSVRQGSGELFF.